A single sample is the source of the 26 T cell receptor beta chains below, sequenced in a study of CD8+CD57+ T cells in acquired aplastic anemia. The template used for profiling TCR beta VDJ and CDR3 was genomic DNA. A single record per CDR3 protein comes from TCRdb applying MiXCR to the reads. This table has roughly 420,000 distinct CDR3 sequences, around 72% appearing once. Source material: sorted CD4+, CD8+, or CD8+CD57+ T cells (not recorded which) from PBMCs. The source is a human donor in good health, serving as a control.

As concerns this clonotype: A much larger clone lies one base from this, so it may be a read error. The CDR3 sequence: CARSLGATGGLGDTQYF. The CDR3 nucleotides read TGTGCCAGGAGTTTAGGGGCGACAGGGGGGTTAGGAGATACGCAGTATTTT. The chain links TRBV12-3 or TRBV12-4 to TRBJ2-3; TRBD1 matches at 9 bases. CDR3 length: 17 residues.

This sequence joins TRBV5-1 and TRBJ2-6; no reliable D call. V lost 4 bases, J lost 1 base, and 12 bases lay in between. Germline V gene sequence: CDR1 SGHRS, CDR2 YFSETQ. This CDR3 has 16 residues. The CDR3 is CASSRRARSGANVLTF. CDR3 coding DNA: TGCGCCAGCAGCCGTCGCGCGCGGTCTGGGGCCAACGTCCTGACTTTC.

Points on this clonotype: A junction end diverges from the germline sequence, so it may reflect a read error. The J gene is TRBJ1-6, the V gene TRBV7-9, with a tentative D call TRBD1 (5 bases). The CDR3 contains 14 residues. Germline assignment: CDR1 SEHNR and CDR2 FQNEAQ (reference sequence). The CDR3 here is CASSLDRTNSPFHF. The CDR3, as DNA: TGTGCCAGCAGCCTCGACAGAACCAACTCACCCTTCCACTTT. Full variable domain (missing parts from reference TRBV7-9 and TRBJ1-6): DTGVSQNPRHKITKRGQNVTFRCDPISEHNRLYWYRQTLGQGPEFLTYFQNEAQLEKSRLLSDRFSAERPKGSFSTLEIQRTEQGDSAMYLCASSLDRTNSPFHFGNGTRLTVT.

V is TRBV9 and J is TRBJ2-3, with 7 bases that match TRBD1. J lost 8 bases, V lost 3 bases, and 15 bases had no gene match. This CDR3 has 16 amino acids. Germline loops: CDR1 SGDLS, CDR2 YYNGEE. This chain's CDR3 is CASSETGTVSTPTQYF. DNA for the CDR3: TGTGCCAGCAGCGAGACCGGGACAGTTAGCACACCTACGCAGTATTTT.

For the CDR3, the DNA is TGCAGTGCTAGAGAAGCGGTCGAGGGGATCTATGGCTACACCTTC. Translating gives CSAREAVEGIYGYTF. The chain combines TRBV20-1 with TRBJ1-2; maybe TRBD1 (5 bases). The CDR3 length is 15 residues. Trimming stripped 0 bases from V and 4 bases from J, with 15 bases between. CDR1 DFQATT and CDR2 SNEGSKA come from the germline V gene (reference sequence).

Of note for this clonotype: A read error may produce the germline difference seen at one junction end. This chain joins TRBV7-8 and TRBJ2-7, with TRBD1 matching 9 bases. The length of the CDR3 is 15 residues. The V gene's germline CDR1 is SGHVS and CDR2 FQNEAQ. The CDR3 here is CASSTSTGGSFEQYF. The DNA for the CDR3 is TGTGCCAGCAGCACTTCGACAGGGGGTTCCTTCGAGCAGTACTTC.

The chain joins TRBV7-9 to TRBJ2-1; D not resolved. CDR3 length: 15 amino acids. Trimming removed 5 bases from V and 0 bases from J, with 11 bases in between. CDR1 SEHNR and CDR2 FQNEAQ come from the germline V gene (reference sequence). DNA of the CDR3: TGTGCCAGCAGCCCCTCGCCTAGCTCCTACAATGAGCAGTTCTTC. The encoded protein is CASSPSPSSYNEQFF.

The chain couples TRBV11-2 to TRBJ1-1; 7 positions match TRBD1. Unmatched junction bases numbered 4, after V lost 5 bases and J lost 4 bases. The CDR3 is made up of 13 amino acids. CDR1 SGHAT and CDR2 FQNNGV come from the germline V gene. The CDR3 bases are TGTGCCAGCAGCCAAACAGGGGCCACTGAAGCTTTCTTT. Translating it yields CASSQTGATEAFF.

This sequence joins TRBV5-1 and TRBJ1-2; no clear D. Trimming pared 0 bases from V and 5 bases from J, leaving 11 bases between. The germline gives CDR1 SGHRS, CDR2 YFSETQ. The length of the CDR3 is 14 residues. The CDR3 reads CASSLEHLRYGYTF. CDR3 sequence (DNA): TGCGCCAGCAGCTTGGAACACTTAAGGTATGGCTACACCTTC. The full variable domain, completed using reference TRBV5-1 and TRBJ1-2, is KAGVTQTPRYLIKTRGQQVTLSCSPISGHRSVSWYQQTPGQGLQFLFEYFSETQRNKGNFPGRFSGRQFSNSRSEMNVSTLELGDSALYLCASSLEHLRYGYTFGSGTRLTVV.

This rearrangement joins TRBV7-9 to TRBJ1-2; D gene unclear. Germline lookup yields CDR1 SEHNR and CDR2 FQNEAQ (reference sequence). V lost 3 bases, J lost 1 base, and 12 bases lay in between. This CDR3 is built from 15 residues. CDR3 sequence: CASSFNSGRNYGYTF. The CDR3 bases are TGTGCCAGCAGCTTCAATTCGGGCCGTAACTATGGCTACACCTTC. Drawing the rest from reference TRBV7-9 and TRBJ1-2, the complete variable domain is DTGVSQNPRHKITKRGQNVTFRCDPISEHNRLYWYRQTLGQGPEFLTYFQNEAQLEKSRLLSDRFSAERPKGSFSTLEIQRTEQGDSAMYLCASSFNSGRNYGYTFGSGTRLTVV.

Ten or more counts support this clonotype. The J gene is TRBJ1-1, the V gene TRBV3-1; a weak D match, TRBD1 (5 bases). V lost 4 bases to trimming and J lost 5 bases, with 14 bases between them. Germline lookup yields CDR1 LGHDT and CDR2 YNNKEL (reference sequence). CDR3 size: 14 residues. CDR3 protein: CASSLQGRGTEAFF. Here the CDR3 DNA reads TGTGCCAGCAGCCTCCAGGGACGCGGTACTGAAGCTTTCTTT.

The J gene is TRBJ2-7, the V gene TRBV25-1; the D gene is possibly TRBD1 (6 bases). CDR1 and CDR2 from the germline V gene are MGHDK and SYGVNS. The CDR3 totals 15 residues. CDR3 DNA sequence: TGTGTCTGCAGTCGTCGGGGCAAGGGGGCCTACGAGCAGTACTTC. Residues: CVCSRRGKGAYEQYF.

The J gene is TRBJ1-1, the V gene TRBV9; TRBD1 aligns across 8 bases. CDR1 and CDR2 (germline): SGDLS, YYNGEE. V shed 4 bases and J 4 bases; nucleotides not matched to a gene: 9. The CDR3 contains 15 residues. The CDR3 nucleotides read TGTGCCAGCAGCTTCACGGACAGGGCGAGCACTGAAGCTTTCTTT. Residues: CASSFTDRASTEAFF.

J is TRBJ2-3 and V is TRBV4-2; D perhaps matches TRBD2 (5 bases). The CDR3 is made up of 14 amino acids. CDR1 and CDR2 (germline): LGHNA, YNFKEQ. V lost 6 bases to trimming and J lost 1 base, with 11 bases between them. For the CDR3, the DNA is TGTGCCAGCAGGGCGGGTCCGGGCACAGATACGCAGTATTTT. The encoded protein is CASRAGPGTDTQYF.

This clonotype was counted a single time. The V and J genes are TRBV9 and TRBJ2-7; D not resolved. Germline CDR1 and CDR2: SGDLS and YYNGEE. The CDR3 sequence is 15 residues long. V gave up 4 bases and J gave up 3 bases, with 17 bases separating them. The CDR3: CASSTVPGADYEQYF. CDR3 coding DNA: TGTGCCAGCAGCACCGTGCCCGGTGCCGACTACGAGCAGTACTTC.

This clonotype has just a few counts. The gene calls are TRBV29-1 and TRBJ1-2, with a possible D match to TRBD1 (5 bases). CDR1 is SQVTM, CDR2 ANQGSEA, per germline. The germline V and J ends were trimmed by 4 bases and 3 bases, with 12 bases remaining between them. The CDR3 runs to 13 residues. The CDR3, as DNA: TGCAGCGTTGTCAGGGATGGGTACTATGGCTACACCTTC. It specifies CSVVRDGYYGYTF.

This sequence joins TRBV19 and TRBJ1-2, with 10 bases that match TRBD1. Germline lookup yields CDR1 LNHDA and CDR2 SQIVND (reference sequence). The CDR3 is 15 amino acids. J was trimmed by 3 bases and V by 3 bases; bases with no gene match: 4. The CDR3 loop reads CASSIWTGGYYGYTF. DNA for the CDR3: TGTGCCAGTAGTATCTGGACAGGGGGATACTATGGCTACACCTTC.

The genes are TRBV7-2 and TRBJ1-3, with D hard to call. CDR1 is SGHTA, CDR2 FQGNSA, per germline. This CDR3 is 13 amino acids long. The V end was cut by 6 bases, the J end by 9 bases, with 15 bases between. In DNA form, the CDR3 reads TGTGCCAGCAGTGTAAGTTCTGGAGGCACCATATATTTT. Translation: CASSVSSGGTIYF.

The chain joins TRBV5-1 to TRBJ2-5; unclear D gene. Trimming shortened V by 1 base and J by 4 bases, and 14 bases separated the two germline ends. The CDR3 has 15 residues. Per the germline V gene, CDR1 is SGHRS and CDR2 is YFSETQ. The CDR3 sequence: CASSLPVSNTETQYF. CDR3 bases: TGCGCCAGCAGCTTGCCCGTTAGTAACACAGAGACCCAGTACTTC.

The chain employs TRBV5-1 and TRBJ1-2; 8 positions match TRBD1. The CDR3 length is 16 residues. Germline V gene sequence: CDR1 SGHRS, CDR2 YFSETQ. V lost 4 bases to trimming and J lost 10 bases; unmatched junction nucleotides: 18. CDR3 nucleotide sequence: TGCGCCAGCAGCGGAGGGCCTTATTCTTACAGGGGGGACTACACCTTC. Protein: CASSGGPYSYRGDYTF.

Notes on this clonotype: Because it lacks the conserved phenylalanine or tryptophan at the end, this CDR3 is likely a read error. This chain joins TRBV4-2 and TRBJ2-1; 10 positions match TRBD1. The CDR3 contains 16 residues. From germline, CDR1 is LGHNA and CDR2 YNFKEQ. V was pared by 3 bases and J by 3 bases, with 5 bases of the junction left unmatched. CDR3 DNA sequence: TGTGCCAGCAGCCACTCGACAGGGGGCGTCTACAATGAGCAGTTCTCC. Encoded protein: CASSHSTGGVYNEQFS.

This chain uses TRBV19 with TRBJ1-2, with no clear D. Per the germline V gene, CDR1 is LNHDA and CDR2 is SQIVND (reference sequence). Between the trimmed V and J ends, which lost 6 bases and 0 bases, there was a span of 17 bases. There are 16 residues in the CDR3. The CDR3 protein is CASSVKVGTANYGYTF. The DNA of the CDR3 is TGTGCCAGTAGCGTGAAGGTGGGAACGGCTAACTATGGCTACACCTTC.

V usage is TRBV7-2 and J usage is TRBJ2-3, with D perhaps matching TRBD1 or TRBD2 (6 bases each). The germline CDR1 and CDR2 sequences are SGHTA and FQGNSA. The CDR3 is 15 amino acids. Trimming removed 3 bases at V and 11 bases at J, with 21 bases between. The CDR3, as DNA: TGTGCCAGCAGCTTCGTCGGGGGCGGTGAAGATCAGCAGTATTTT. Residues: CASSFVGGGEDQQYF.

This clonotype was seen a handful of times. The chain recombines TRBV29-1 with TRBJ1-1; D not resolved. This CDR3 contains 11 residues. The V gene's germline CDR1 is SQVTM and CDR2 ANQGSEA. V dropped 4 bases and J dropped 1 base, with 4 bases sitting between them. For the CDR3, the DNA is TGCAGCGTTGTATCGAACACTGAAGCTTTCTTT. Translated, it gives CSVVSNTEAFF.

This chain joins TRBV7-8 and TRBJ2-7; D call uncertain. The CDR3 is 16 amino acids. CDR1 is SGHVS, CDR2 FQNEAQ, per germline. V was clipped by 6 bases and J by 9 bases, with 27 bases between them. The CDR3 coding sequence is TGTGCCAGCAGTCAAGCTGCCCCGCGGTCTCTCGACGGGCAGTACTTC. This sequence encodes CASSQAAPRSLDGQYF.

The chain has TRBV2 and TRBJ1-5; perhaps TRBD1 as D (6 bases). Germline V gene lookup returns CDR1 SNHLY and CDR2 FYNNEI. The CDR3 extends over 12 amino acids. V lost 9 bases, J lost 1 base, and 7 bases lay in between. For the CDR3, the DNA is TGTGCCAGTGGGACAAGCAATCAGCCCCAGCATTTT. Its protein is CASGTSNQPQHF.